The rows below give T cell receptor beta chains drawn from one sample of a study of CDR3 diversity in severe acne. MiXCR was run by TCRdb on the PCR reads, yielding one entry per CDR3 protein. The top ten hold around 12% of the sample, which has around 100,000 distinct CDR3 sequences, roughly 51% seen once. Sequencing was done on a sample of blood. All receptors come from a male donor with acne. Both conserved end residues are part of each CDR3. The order of the fields is clone size, J gene, V gene, D gene, CDR3 DNA, CDR3 protein. The D gene is left open where the match is weak. Only some rows state a clone size, as once, few, many or a class for expanded clones.

medium-sized TRBJ2-1 TRBV20-1 TRBD2 TGCAGTGCTAGAGGTCAACTAGCGCCAAGCTCCTACAATGAGCAGTTCTTC CSARGQLAPSSYNEQFF
many TRBJ1-5 TRBV19 NA TGTGCCAGTAGTGACACCGTCAATCAGCCCCAGCATTTT CASSDTVNQPQHF
NA TRBJ1-5 TRBV29-1 NA TGCAGCGTTGGAAGCAATCAGCCCCAGCATTTT CSVGSNQPQHF
few TRBJ2-7 TRBV25-1 NA TGTGCCAGCAGTGATAAGACTTATGGCTACGAGCAGTACTTC CASSDKTYGYEQYF
few TRBJ1-1 TRBV10-3 NA TGTGCCATAAGGACAGCTAAGAACACTGAAGCTTTCTTT CAIRTAKNTEAFF
few TRBJ1-1 TRBV5-8 NA TGTGCCAGCAACCCTTGGACACCGAACACTGAAGCTTTCTTT CASNPWTPNTEAFF
medium-sized TRBJ1-1 TRBV24-1 NA TGTGCCACCAGTGAACCAGGGAAGACTGAAGCTTTCTTT CATSEPGKTEAFF
few TRBJ2-2 TRBV3-1 TRBD1 TGTGCCAGCAGCCAGACAGGGGGCGGGGAGCTGTTTTTT CASSQTGGGELFF
NA TRBJ1-1 TRBV6-5 NA TGTGCCAGCTCATTAAGGGGGGCTGAAGCTTTCTTT CASSLRGAEAFF
medium-sized TRBJ1-2 TRBV20-1 TRBD1 TGCAGTGCTAGAGATAGGCAGGACAGGTATTATGGCTACACCTTC CSARDRQDRYYGYTF
NA TRBJ2-3 TRBV7-3 NA TGTGCCAGCATAAAATGGGGGGCTTGGGACACAGATACGCAGTATTTT CASIKWGAWDTDTQYF
NA TRBJ2-7 TRBV4-1 NA TGCGCCAGCAGCCCCGACGTCCCCGGGAGCTCCTACGAGCAGTACTTC CASSPDVPGSSYEQYF
NA TRBJ1-1 TRBV7-2 NA TGTGCCAGCAGCCCCCGGACGATTGAAGCTTTCTTT CASSPRTIEAFF
NA TRBJ1-1 TRBV6-5 TRBD1 TGTGCCAGCAGCAGGGACAGGGGCGACACTGAAGCTTTCTTT CASSRDRGDTEAFF
NA TRBJ2-1 TRBV24-1 NA TGTGCCAGCAGCGTAGTAGACAATGAGCAGTTCTTC CASSVVDNEQFF
few TRBJ1-6 TRBV10-3 NA TGTGCCATCAGTGAACCCGATTCACCCCTCCACTTT CAISEPDSPLHF
many TRBJ1-3 TRBV28 NA TGTGCCAGCAGTCCGGGGAGCTCGGGAAACACCATATATTTT CASSPGSSGNTIYF
NA TRBJ2-5 TRBV15 NA TGTGCCACCAGGCAGTTAGAGGAAGAGACCCAGTACTTC CATRQLEEETQYF